The 19 T cell receptor beta chains listed next were all sequenced from one sample in a study of cytomegalovirus exposure and HLA in healthy donors. 60 Vbeta and 13 Jbeta primers were used in PCR. Measured with immunoSEQ multiplex PCR; TCRdb has only the in-frame clones, and not every one. The sample records more than 90,000 clones, roughly 78% being singletons. Sample: PBMCs. These receptors were obtained from an older woman in good health and CMV-seronegative.

This chain links TRBV27 with TRBJ2-2; D possibly corresponds to TRBD1 (7 bases). Germline values: CDR1 MNHEY, CDR2 SMNVEV (reference sequence). The CDR3 length is 15 residues. The V end was cut by 7 bases, the J end by 0 bases, with 12 bases between. The DNA for the CDR3 is TGTGCCAGCAAGGCGGGACAGTCGAACACCGGGGAGCTGTTTTTT. It specifies CASKAGQSNTGELFF.

A remark on this clone: At one end, the junction sequence differs from germline, possibly due to a read error. Other DNA sequences in the same sample also yield this CDR3. The V and J genes are TRBV4-3 and TRBJ1-6; TRBD1 aligns across 8 bases. CDR1 is LGHNA, CDR2 YSLEER, per germline. The CDR3 spans 17 residues. CDR3 region: CASSPDRAMSYNSPLHF. The CDR3 DNA reads TGCGCCAGCAGCCCGGACAGGGCGATGTCCTATAATTCCCCCCTCCACTTT.

The chain combines TRBV28 with TRBJ1-2; possible D gene TRBD1, 5 bases. Germline CDR1 reads MDHEN; CDR2 reads SYDVKM. Trimming cost V 2 bases and J 5 bases, with 9 bases left between them. CDR3 length: 13 amino acids. The CDR3 sequence is CASSLQGPYGYTF. The CDR3 bases are TGTGCCAGCAGTTTACAGGGCCCATATGGCTACACCTTC.

This clone appeared a single time. CDR3 protein: CASSQGRGTQYF. The CDR3 bases are TGTGCCAGCAGTCAGGGGCGAGGGACCCAGTACTTC. The rearrangement uses TRBV28 and TRBJ2-5, with a weak D call TRBD1 (6 bases). The V gene lost 5 bases and the J gene lost 7 bases, with 11 bases spanning the gap. This CDR3 spans 12 amino acids. Looked up from germline, CDR1 is MDHEN and CDR2 is SYDVKM. The whole variable domain, remainder taken from reference TRBV28 and TRBJ2-5, is DVKVTQSSRYLVKRTGEKVFLECVQDMDHENMFWYRQDPGLGLRLIYFSYDVKMKEKGDIPEGYSVSREKKERFSLILESASTNQTSMYLCASSQGRGTQYFGPGTRLLVL.

The rearrangement joins TRBV5-6 to TRBJ1-2; tentative D call: TRBD1 (5 bases). CDR3 size: 15 residues. Germline CDR1 is SGHDT and CDR2 is YYEEEE. The germline V and J ends were trimmed by 0 bases and 1 base, with 10 bases remaining between them. CDR3 nucleotide sequence: TGTGCCAGCAGCTTGGTTCCCGACAGTAACTATGGCTACACCTTC. This gives the protein CASSLVPDSNYGYTF.

This sequence joins TRBV2 and TRBJ1-2; 8 bases align to TRBD1. The CDR3 runs 14 residues. Germline V gene data show CDR1 as SNHLY and CDR2 as FYNNEI. V lost 6 bases and J lost 6; bases outside the gene matches: 9. The CDR3 DNA reads TGTGCCAGCAGAAAGCAGGGGGCCTTCGATGGCTACACCTTC. It encodes CASRKQGAFDGYTF. Looking up the rest from reference TRBV2 and TRBJ1-2 gives the full variable domain: EPEVTQTPSHQVTQMGQEVILRCVPISNHLYFYWYRQILGQKVEFLVSFYNNEISEKSEIFDDQFSVERPDGSNFTLKIRSTKLEDSAMYFCASRKQGAFDGYTFGSGTRLTVV.

The chain is built from TRBV5-1 and TRBJ2-7; tentatively, D is TRBD1 (6 bases). CDR1 is SGHRS, CDR2 YFSETQ, per germline. V was pared by 2 bases and J by 1 base, with 13 bases between. This CDR3 spans 15 amino acids. Here the CDR3 DNA reads TGCGCCAGCAGCTTATTTCGAGGACAGTCCTACGAGCAGTACTTC. Translating gives CASSLFRGQSYEQYF.

V and J are TRBV5-1 and TRBJ2-7, with 7 positions matching TRBD1. Germline V CDR1 and CDR2: SGHRS, YFSETQ. CDR3 size: 14 residues. Unmatched junction bases numbered 11, after V lost 8 bases and J lost 3 bases. This chain's CDR3 is CASTLGDSNYEQYF. CDR3 DNA sequence: TGCGCCAGTACCTTAGGGGACAGCAACTACGAGCAGTACTTC.

This clone is a singleton in its sample. This sequence joins TRBV7-9 and TRBJ2-7; 9 bases fit TRBD1. Trimming cost V 5 bases and J 5 bases; bases outside gene matches: 7. There are 14 residues in the CDR3. The germline gives CDR1 SEHNR, CDR2 FQNEAQ (reference sequence). Here the CDR3 DNA reads TGTGCCAGCAGCCCCCGGGACAGGGTACACGAGCAGTACTTC. Its translation: CASSPRDRVHEQYF. The variable domain in full, completed from reference TRBV7-9 and TRBJ2-7, reads DTGVSQNPRHKITKRGQNVTFRCDPISEHNRLYWYRQTLGQGPEFLTYFQNEAQLEKSRLLSDRFSAERPKGSFSTLEIQRTEQGDSAMYLCASSPRDRVHEQYFGPGTRLTVT.

V usage is TRBV27 and J usage is TRBJ2-1; 10 positions match TRBD2. Germline values: CDR1 MNHEY, CDR2 SMNVEV (reference sequence). After removal of 4 bases from V and 5 bases from J, the junction contained 8 bases not matched to a gene. This CDR3 spans 16 amino acids. The CDR3: CASSSSSGRGHNEQFF. The CDR3 DNA is TGTGCCAGCAGTTCCTCTAGCGGGAGAGGCCACAATGAGCAGTTCTTC.

V and J are TRBV18 and TRBJ2-7; D gene uncertain. The CDR3 consists of 13 residues. CDR1 is KGHSH and CDR2 is LQKENI in the germline V gene. Trimming stripped 7 bases from V and 3 bases from J, with 13 bases between. CDR3 nucleotide sequence: TGTGCCAGCTTGGCGAGTGAGGTCTACGAGCAGTACTTC. Translated, it gives CASLASEVYEQYF.

This chain links TRBV4-3 with TRBJ1-5; D is possibly TRBD1 (6 bases). The CDR3 is made up of 17 amino acids. V lost 0 bases, J lost 3 bases, and 15 bases lay in between. The V gene's germline CDR1 is LGHNA and CDR2 YSLEER. The CDR3 reads CASSQDQVTGNNQPQHF. CDR3 DNA sequence: TGCGCCAGCAGCCAAGATCAAGTGACAGGAAACAATCAGCCCCAGCATTTT.

This clone was seen once. V gene TRBV2 combines with J gene TRBJ1-1; D unclear. The V gene lost 10 bases and the J gene lost 7 bases, with 13 bases spanning the gap. In germline, CDR1 is SNHLY, CDR2 FYNNEI. CDR3 length: 11 residues. CDR3 DNA: TGTGCCATTCCCGGGGAGGGTGAAGCTTTCTTT. Its translation: CAIPGEGEAFF.

The chain couples TRBV7-2 to TRBJ2-7, with D uncertain. Trimming took 0 bases from V and 4 from J, leaving 7 bases between them. The length of the CDR3 is 13 residues. Germline-derived CDR1 and CDR2 are SGHTA and FQGNSA. The CDR3: CASSLAESYEQYF. The CDR3 coding sequence is TGTGCCAGCAGCTTAGCGGAGTCATACGAGCAGTACTTC.

This chain joins TRBV30 and TRBJ2-7; the D gene is possibly TRBD1 (5 bases). Per the germline V gene, CDR1 is GTSNPN and CDR2 is SVGIG (reference sequence). Trimming stripped 3 bases from V and 1 base from J, with 7 bases between. The CDR3 has 12 amino acids. The CDR3, as DNA: TGTGCCTGGAGAGACAGTTCCTACGAGCAGTACTTC. Amino acids: CAWRDSSYEQYF.

The chain carries TRBV5-1 and TRBJ1-5; D is possibly TRBD1 (6 bases). Germline V gives CDR1 SGHRS, CDR2 YFSETQ. Between the trimmed V and J ends, which lost 4 bases and 8 bases, there was a span of 13 bases. The CDR3 runs to 13 residues. CDR3 residues: CASSTEQGEPQHF. CDR3 coding DNA: TGCGCCAGCAGCACGGAACAGGGAGAGCCCCAGCATTTT.

The chain joins TRBV4-3 to TRBJ1-2; 10 bases map to TRBD1. Losses at the gene ends were 5 bases for V and 7 bases for J; bases not matched to a gene: 13. From germline, CDR1 is LGHNA and CDR2 YSLEER. This CDR3 has 16 amino acids. The CDR3 loop reads CASSTDRGAIRSGYTF. CDR3 nucleotide sequence: TGCGCCAGCAGCACGGACAGGGGGGCAATTAGAAGTGGCTACACCTTC.

This clone was picked up a small number of times. The chain recombines TRBV5-1 with TRBJ2-3, with D tentatively TRBD1 (5 bases). The CDR3 is made up of 15 amino acids. Germline loops: CDR1 SGHRS, CDR2 YFSETQ. Between the trimmed V and J ends, which lost 5 bases and 5 bases, there was a span of 18 bases. CDR3 DNA sequence: TGCGCCAGCAGTGCGCAGGGCCTAACGGGAGATACGCAGTATTTT. Encoded protein: CASSAQGLTGDTQYF.

The chain employs TRBV10-3 and TRBJ1-1; possible D gene TRBD1, 6 bases. The CDR3 contains 15 residues. V lost 4 bases and J 0 bases, leaving 12 bases between the germline ends. The germline gives CDR1 ENHRY, CDR2 SYGVKD. The CDR3 here is CAISGSGELNTEAFF. CDR3 in DNA: TGTGCCATCAGTGGGTCAGGGGAATTGAACACTGAAGCTTTCTTT.